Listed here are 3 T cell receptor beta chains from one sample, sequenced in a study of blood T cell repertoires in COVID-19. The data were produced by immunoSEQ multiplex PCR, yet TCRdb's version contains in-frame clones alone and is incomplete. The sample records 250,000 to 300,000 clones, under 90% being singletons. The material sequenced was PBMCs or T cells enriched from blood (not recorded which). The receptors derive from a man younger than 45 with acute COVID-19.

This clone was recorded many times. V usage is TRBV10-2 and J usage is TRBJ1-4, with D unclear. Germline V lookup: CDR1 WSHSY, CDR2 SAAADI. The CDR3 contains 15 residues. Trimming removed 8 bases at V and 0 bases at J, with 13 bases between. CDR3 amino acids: CASREASPTNEKLFF. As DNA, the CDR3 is TGCGCCAGCCGCGAGGCGTCCCCAACTAATGAAAAACTGTTTTTT.

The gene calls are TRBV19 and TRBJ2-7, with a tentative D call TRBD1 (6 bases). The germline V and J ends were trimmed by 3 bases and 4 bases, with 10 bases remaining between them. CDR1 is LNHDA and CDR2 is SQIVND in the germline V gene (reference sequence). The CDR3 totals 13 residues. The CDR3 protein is CASSMGQGYEQYV. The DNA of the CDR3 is TGTGCCAGTAGTATGGGTCAGGGGTACGAGCAGTACGTC.

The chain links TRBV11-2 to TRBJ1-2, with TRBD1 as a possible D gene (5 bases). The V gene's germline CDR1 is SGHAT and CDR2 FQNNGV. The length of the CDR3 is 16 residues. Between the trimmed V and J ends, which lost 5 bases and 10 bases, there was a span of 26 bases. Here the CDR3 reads CASSPEWRGRVEDYTF. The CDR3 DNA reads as TGTGCCAGCAGCCCCGAGTGGAGGGGCCGGGTTGAGGACTACACCTTC.